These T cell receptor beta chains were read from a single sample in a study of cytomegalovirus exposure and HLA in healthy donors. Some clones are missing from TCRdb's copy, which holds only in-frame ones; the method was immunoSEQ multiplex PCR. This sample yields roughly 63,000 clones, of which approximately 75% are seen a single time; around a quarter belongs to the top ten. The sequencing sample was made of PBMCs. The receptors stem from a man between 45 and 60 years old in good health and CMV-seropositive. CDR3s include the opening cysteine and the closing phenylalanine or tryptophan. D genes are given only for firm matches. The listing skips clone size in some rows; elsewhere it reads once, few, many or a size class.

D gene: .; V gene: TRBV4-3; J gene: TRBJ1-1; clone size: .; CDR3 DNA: TGCGCCAGCAGCCAAGAAGTTAGAACTGAAGCTTTCTTT; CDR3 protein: CASSQEVRTEAFF
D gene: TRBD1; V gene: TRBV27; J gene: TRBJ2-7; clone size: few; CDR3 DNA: TGTGCCAGCAGTCCTACAGGGGCAGCCTACGAGCAGTACTTC; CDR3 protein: CASSPTGAAYEQYF
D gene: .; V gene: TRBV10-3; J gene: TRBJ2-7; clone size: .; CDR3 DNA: TGTGCCATCGGTAGGGGCGCGTACGAGCAGTACTTC; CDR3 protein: CAIGRGAYEQYF
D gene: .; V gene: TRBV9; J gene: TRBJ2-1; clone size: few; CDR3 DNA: TGTGCCAGCAGCGTCTATGCGGGCTCCTACAATGAGCAGTTCTTC; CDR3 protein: CASSVYAGSYNEQFF
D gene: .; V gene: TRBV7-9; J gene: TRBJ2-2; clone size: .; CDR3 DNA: TGTGCCAGCAGTTCCGGGGTGGCGAACACCGGGGAGCTGTTTTTT; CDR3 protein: CASSSGVANTGELFF
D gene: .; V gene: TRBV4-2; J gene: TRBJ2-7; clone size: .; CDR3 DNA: TGTGCCAGCAGCCAATTACCGGAGAGTTCGTCCGAGCAGTACTTC; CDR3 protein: CASSQLPESSSEQYF
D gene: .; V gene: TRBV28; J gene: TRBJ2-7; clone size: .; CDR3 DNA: TGTGCCAGCAGTATTGGGAGCGAGCAGTACTTC; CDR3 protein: CASSIGSEQYF
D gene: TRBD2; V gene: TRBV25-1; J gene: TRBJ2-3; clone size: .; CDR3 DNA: TGTGCCAGCAGGTGGGGGGGTACTAGCACAGATACGCAGTATTTT; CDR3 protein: CASRWGGTSTDTQYF
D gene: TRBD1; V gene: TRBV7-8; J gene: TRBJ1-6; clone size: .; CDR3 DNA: TGTGCCAGCAGCTTACAGGGGGCATCCTATAATTCACCCCTCCACTTT; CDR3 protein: CASSLQGASYNSPLHF
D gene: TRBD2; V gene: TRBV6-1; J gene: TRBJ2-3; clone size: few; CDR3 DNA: TGTGCCAGCAGTGATCTAGCGGGAGGCACAGATACGCAGTATTTT; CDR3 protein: CASSDLAGGTDTQYF